This T cell receptor beta chain was documented in a study of cytomegalovirus exposure and HLA in healthy donors. Whole-study results and caveats: Per a later analysis, HLA-associated TCR beta chains showed more clonal expansion than other, equally common TCR beta chains.

Primers: 60 Vbeta forward and 13 Jbeta reverse. Original methodology: An analysis that came later counted 70 million to 100 million unique TCR beta chains, 10 million to 12 million shared. Assay used: immunoSEQ multiplex PCR; TCRdb lists only in-frame clones, some missing. V, J and clone size are those of that table, while D and trimming were read from the DNA. The sample lists 50,000 to 75,000 clones, just under 75% occurring once. Among the donors, all were healthy bone marrow donors. CDR1 and CDR2 (germline): MDHEN, SYDVKM. The V and J ends lost 6 bases and 1 base respectively, with 10 bases between them. This CDR3 is built from 14 residues. As regards this clone: The antigen is unknown.

This TCR was recovered from a man aged 25 to 40 in good health and CMV-seropositive. The chain links TRBV28 to TRBJ1-5; D is unresolved. Sample: PBMCs. The CDR3 coding sequence is TGTGCCAGCAGGTCAGGTATGAGCAATCAGCCCCAGCATTTT. It yields the protein CASRSGMSNQPQHF.